This T cell receptor beta chain was profiled in a study of shared clonotypes between healthy human individuals. On the study more broadly: A donor's plate count was three for CD4 naive and three for CD4 memory; CD8 naive had two and CD8 memory one. General study findings and limits: Compared with clonotypes that all four donors shared, non-shared clonotypes had lower generation probabilities.

V lost 5 bases to trimming and J lost 5 bases, with 13 bases between them. This CDR3 has 13 residues. The germline V gene has CDR1 SEHNR and CDR2 FQNEAQ (reference sequence). This clone occurred a few times. Its specificity is unknown. The data were produced by immunoSEQ multiplex PCR, yet TCRdb's version contains in-frame clones alone and is incomplete. Here the sample spans roughly 200,000 clones, 66% being singletons. It was into CD45RA+ naive and CD45RA-negative memory subsets that the CD4+ cells were split. This TCR derives from a man aged 25-40 years in good health. The specimen was memory CD4+ T cells sorted from blood. This sample's subset: CD45RA-negative fraction. The rearrangement links TRBV7-9 to TRBJ2-7, with unresolved D. CDR3 nucleotide sequence: TGTGCCAGCAGCCCCCGCTGGGTGAACGAGCAGTACTTC. Protein product: CASSPRWVNEQYF.